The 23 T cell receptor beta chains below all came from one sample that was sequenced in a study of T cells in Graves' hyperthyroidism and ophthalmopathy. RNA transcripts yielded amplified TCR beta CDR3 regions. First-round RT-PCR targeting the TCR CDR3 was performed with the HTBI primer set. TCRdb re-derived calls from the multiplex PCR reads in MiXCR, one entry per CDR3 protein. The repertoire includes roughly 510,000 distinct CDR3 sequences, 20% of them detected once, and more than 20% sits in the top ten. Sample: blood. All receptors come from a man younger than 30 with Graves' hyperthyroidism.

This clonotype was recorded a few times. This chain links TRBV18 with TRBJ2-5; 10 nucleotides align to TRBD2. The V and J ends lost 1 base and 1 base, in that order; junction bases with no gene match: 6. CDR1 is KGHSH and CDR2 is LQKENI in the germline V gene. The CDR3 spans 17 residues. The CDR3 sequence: CASSPLPSGGLQETQYF. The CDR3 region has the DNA TGTGCCAGCTCACCACTCCCTAGCGGGGGCCTCCAAGAGACCCAGTACTTC.

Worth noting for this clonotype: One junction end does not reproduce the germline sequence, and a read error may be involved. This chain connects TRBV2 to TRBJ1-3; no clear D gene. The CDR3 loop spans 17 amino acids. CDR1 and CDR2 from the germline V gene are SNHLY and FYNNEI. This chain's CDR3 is CASMFAFHPGSGSTIYF. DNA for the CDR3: TGTGCCAGCATGTTTGCTTTTCACCCTGGCTCTGGAAGCACCATATATTTT.

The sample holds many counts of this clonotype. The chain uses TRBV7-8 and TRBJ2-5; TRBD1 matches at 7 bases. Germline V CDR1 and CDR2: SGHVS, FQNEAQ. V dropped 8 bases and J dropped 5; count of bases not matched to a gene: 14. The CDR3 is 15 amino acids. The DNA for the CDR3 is TGTGCCAGCGGGGCCGGGGACAGCCGAAGGGAGACCCAGTACTTC. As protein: CASGAGDSRRETQYF. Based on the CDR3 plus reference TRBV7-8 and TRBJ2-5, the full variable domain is GAGVSQSPRYKVAKRGQDVALRCDPISGHVSLFWYQQALGQGPEFLTYFQNEAQLDKSGLPSDRFFAERPEGSVSTLKIQRTQQEDSAVYLCASGAGDSRRETQYFGPGTRLLVL.

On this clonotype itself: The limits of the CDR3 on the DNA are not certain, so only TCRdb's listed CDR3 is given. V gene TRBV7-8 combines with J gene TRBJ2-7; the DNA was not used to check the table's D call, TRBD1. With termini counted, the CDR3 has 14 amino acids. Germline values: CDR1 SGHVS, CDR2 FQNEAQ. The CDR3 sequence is CASSVGQGAYEQCF.

The CDR3 protein is CASSWDSGGELFF. The CDR3 DNA reads as TGCGCCAGCAGTTGGGACTCTGGCGGGGAGCTGTTTTTT. V gene TRBV4-1 combines with J gene TRBJ2-2; D might be TRBD2 (6 bases). V lost 6 bases, J lost 7 bases, and 12 bases lay in between. Germline V gene data show CDR1 as MGHRA and CDR2 as YSYEKL. The CDR3 spans 13 residues.

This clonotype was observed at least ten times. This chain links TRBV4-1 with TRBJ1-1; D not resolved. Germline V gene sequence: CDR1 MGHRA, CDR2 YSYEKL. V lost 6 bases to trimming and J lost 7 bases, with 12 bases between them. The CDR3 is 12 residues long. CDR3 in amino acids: CASSPDLLEAFF. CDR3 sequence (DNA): TGCGCCAGCAGTCCGGACCTCCTTGAAGCTTTCTTT.

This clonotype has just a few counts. The CDR3, as DNA: TGTGCCTGGAATGAGGGCGCTGGGGCCAACGTCCTGACTTTC. It is translated as CAWNEGAGANVLTF. V is TRBV30 and J is TRBJ2-6; D may be TRBD2 (5 bases). Trimming took off 4 bases at V and 2 bases at J, with 9 bases between the two ends. The CDR3 is 14 amino acids. The germline V gene has CDR1 GTSNPN and CDR2 SVGIG (reference sequence).

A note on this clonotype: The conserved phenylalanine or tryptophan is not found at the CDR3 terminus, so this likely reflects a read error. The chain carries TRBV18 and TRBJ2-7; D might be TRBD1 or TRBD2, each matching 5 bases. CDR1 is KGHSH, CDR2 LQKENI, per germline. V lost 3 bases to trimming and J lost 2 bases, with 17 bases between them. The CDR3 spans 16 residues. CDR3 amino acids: CASSPPGPGRAYEQYL. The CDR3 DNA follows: TGTGCCAGCTCACCCCCGGGTCCGGGACGGGCCTACGAGCAGTACCTC.

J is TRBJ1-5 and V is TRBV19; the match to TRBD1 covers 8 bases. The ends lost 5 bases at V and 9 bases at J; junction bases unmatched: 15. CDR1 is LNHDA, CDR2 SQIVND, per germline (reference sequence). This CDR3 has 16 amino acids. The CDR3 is CASSPLGQGALGPQHF. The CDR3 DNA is TGTGCCAGTAGTCCCCTTGGACAGGGTGCCCTGGGGCCCCAGCATTTT.

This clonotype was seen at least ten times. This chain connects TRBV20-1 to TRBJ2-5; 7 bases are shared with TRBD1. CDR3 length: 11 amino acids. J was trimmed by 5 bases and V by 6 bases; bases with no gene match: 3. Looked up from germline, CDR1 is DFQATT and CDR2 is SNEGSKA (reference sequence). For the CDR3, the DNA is TGCAGTGCCACACAGGGGGAGACCCAGTACTTC. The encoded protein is CSATQGETQYF.

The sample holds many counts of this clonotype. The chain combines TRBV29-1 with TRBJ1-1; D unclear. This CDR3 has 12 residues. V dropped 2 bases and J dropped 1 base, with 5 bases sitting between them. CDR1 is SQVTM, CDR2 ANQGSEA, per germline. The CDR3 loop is CSVEPGNTEAFF. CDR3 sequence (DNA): TGCAGCGTTGAACCGGGGAACACTGAAGCTTTCTTT.

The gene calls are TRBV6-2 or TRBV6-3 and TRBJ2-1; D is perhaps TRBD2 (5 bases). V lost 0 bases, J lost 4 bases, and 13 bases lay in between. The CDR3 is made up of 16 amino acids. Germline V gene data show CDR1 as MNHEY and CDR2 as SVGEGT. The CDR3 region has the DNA TGTGCCAGCAGTTACTCGACGGACTCCAAATACAATGAGCAGTTCTTC. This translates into CASSYSTDSKYNEQFF.

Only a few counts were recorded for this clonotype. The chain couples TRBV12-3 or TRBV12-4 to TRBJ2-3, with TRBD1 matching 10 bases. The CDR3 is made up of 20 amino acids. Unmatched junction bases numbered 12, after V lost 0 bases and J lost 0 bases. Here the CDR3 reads CASSLALGTGDFTSTDTQYF. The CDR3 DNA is TGTGCCAGCAGTTTAGCGCTGGGGACAGGGGATTTTACTAGCACAGATACGCAGTATTTT.

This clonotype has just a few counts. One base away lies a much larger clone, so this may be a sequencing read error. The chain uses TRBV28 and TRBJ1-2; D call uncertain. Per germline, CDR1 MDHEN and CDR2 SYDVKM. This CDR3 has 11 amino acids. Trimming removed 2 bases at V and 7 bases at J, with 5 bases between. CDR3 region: CASSLTGGYTF. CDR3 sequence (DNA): TGTGCCAGCAGTTTAACGGGTGGCTACACCTTC.

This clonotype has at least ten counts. For the CDR3, the DNA is TGTGCCAGCAGCTTGGGACATACCTACGAGCAGTACTTC. This encodes CASSLGHTYEQYF. The V gene is TRBV7-8, the J gene TRBJ2-7; a possible D gene is TRBD1 (6 bases). Looked up from germline, CDR1 is SGHVS and CDR2 is FQNEAQ. The CDR3 runs 13 residues. The V gene lost 3 bases and the J gene lost 2 bases, with 8 bases spanning the gap.

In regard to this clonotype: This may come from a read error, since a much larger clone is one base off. CDR3 protein: CASSCVRGPYGYTF. The CDR3 nucleotides read TGTGCCAGCAGTTGCGTAAGGGGACCGTATGGCTACACCTTC. The genes are TRBV6-5 and TRBJ1-2; a possible D gene is TRBD1 (5 bases). CDR1 and CDR2 (germline): MNHEY, SVGAGI. Deletions cut 4 bases from V and 5 bases from J, with 14 bases between. This CDR3 spans 14 amino acids.

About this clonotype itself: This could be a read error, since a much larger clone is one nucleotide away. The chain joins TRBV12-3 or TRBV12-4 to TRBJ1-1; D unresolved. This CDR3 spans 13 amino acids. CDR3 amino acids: CASGKWGYTEACF. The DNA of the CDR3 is TGTGCCAGCGGGAAATGGGGTTACACTGAAGCTTGCTTT.

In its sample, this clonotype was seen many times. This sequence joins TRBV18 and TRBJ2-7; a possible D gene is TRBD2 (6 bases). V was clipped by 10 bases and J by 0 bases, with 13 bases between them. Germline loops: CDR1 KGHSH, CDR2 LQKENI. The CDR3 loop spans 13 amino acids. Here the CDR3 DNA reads TGTGCCACCGGTGGGGGGTCCTCCTACGAGCAGTACTTC. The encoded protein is CATGGGSSYEQYF.

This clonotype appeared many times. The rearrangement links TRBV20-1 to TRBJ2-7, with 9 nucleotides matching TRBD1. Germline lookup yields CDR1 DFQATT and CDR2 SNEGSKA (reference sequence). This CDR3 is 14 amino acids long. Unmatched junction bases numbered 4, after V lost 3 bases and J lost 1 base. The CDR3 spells CSARAGTGSYEQYF. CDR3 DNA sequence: TGCAGTGCTAGGGCCGGGACAGGGTCCTACGAGCAGTACTTC.

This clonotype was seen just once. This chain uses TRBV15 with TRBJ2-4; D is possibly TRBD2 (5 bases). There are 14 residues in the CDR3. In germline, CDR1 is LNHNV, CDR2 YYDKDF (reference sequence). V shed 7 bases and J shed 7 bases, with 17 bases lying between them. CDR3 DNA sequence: TGTGCCACCACTCCAGAGGGTAGGCGGAACATTCAGTACTTC. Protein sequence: CATTPEGRRNIQYF.

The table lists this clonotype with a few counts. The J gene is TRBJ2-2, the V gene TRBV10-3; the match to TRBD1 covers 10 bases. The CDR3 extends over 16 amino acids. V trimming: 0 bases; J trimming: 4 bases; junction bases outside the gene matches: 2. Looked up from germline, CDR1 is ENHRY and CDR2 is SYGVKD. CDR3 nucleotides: TGTGCCATCAGTGAGTCCGGGACAGGGGTCACCGGGGAGCTGTTTTTT. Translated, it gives CAISESGTGVTGELFF.

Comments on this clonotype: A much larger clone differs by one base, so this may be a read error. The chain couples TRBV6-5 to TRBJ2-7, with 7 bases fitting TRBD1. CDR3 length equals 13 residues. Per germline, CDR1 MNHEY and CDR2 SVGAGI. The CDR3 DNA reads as TGTGCCGGCAGTTGGGGACAGCGCTACGAGCAGTACTTC. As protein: CAGSWGQRYEQYF.

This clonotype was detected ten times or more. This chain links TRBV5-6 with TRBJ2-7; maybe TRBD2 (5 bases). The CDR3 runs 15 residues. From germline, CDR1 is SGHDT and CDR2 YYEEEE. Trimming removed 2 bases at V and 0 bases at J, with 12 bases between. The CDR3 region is CASSLDLRGSYEQYF. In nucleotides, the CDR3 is TGTGCCAGCAGCTTAGACCTCCGGGGCTCCTACGAGCAGTACTTC.